This T cell receptor (beta chain) was recovered during a study of CD8+ T cells in alopecia areata. Extraction of RNA preceded its reverse transcription into cDNA, which served as the sequencing template. Only in-frame clones appear in the TCRdb table, and some are missing; sequencing was by immunoSEQ multiplex PCR. The sample yields about 34,000 clones, 55% seen once. Per germline, CDR1 SQVTM and CDR2 ANQGSEA. There are 11 residues in the CDR3. Trimming stripped 7 bases from V and 2 bases from J, with 8 bases between. This clone was counted a few times. The gene calls are TRBV29-1 and TRBJ1-2; unclear D gene. This receptor was identified in a human donor with alopecia areata. Sequences were obtained from NKG2D-high CD8+ T cells sorted from blood. In DNA form, the CDR3 reads TGCAGCGGTACGGGGAACTATGGCTACACCTTC. Translated: CSGTGNYGYTF.